The 27 T cell receptor beta chains listed next were all sequenced from one sample in a study of a mutant IDH1 vaccine in newly diagnosed glioma (dated by TCRdb to the early 2020s). Libraries were constructed by the immunoSEQ multiplex PCR assay. What TCRdb holds here is the immuneACCESS table cut down to in-frame rearrangements. Part of the clones is not present; checked against another copy, under half of the missing clones reflect an unresolved V gene, and the others are unexplained. The sample profile shows about 51,000 clones; roughly 80% of them were found once. The leading ten clones occupy around 1.9% of the sample. This sample's time point label indicates: baseline, week 1 (first vaccination visit). The treatment or condition label, as the study defines it: pre-vaccination baseline after standard-of-care therapy. This sample comprised PBMCs, obtained from a glioma patient treated with radiotherapy, temozolomide or both. The origin of the receptors is a woman aged 35 to 49 with glioma.

This clone has just one count. The gene calls are TRBV25-1 and TRBJ2-1, with 7 nucleotides matching TRBD2. The V segment lost 8 bases and the J segment 10 bases; nucleotides outside the gene matches: 17. Germline loops: CDR1 MGHDK, CDR2 SYGVNS. The CDR3 is 15 amino acids. The CDR3 loop reads CASDLGGERQGEQFF. DNA of the CDR3: TGTGCCAGCGACCTGGGAGGGGAGCGGCAAGGCGAGCAGTTCTTC.

The chain has TRBV6-1 and TRBJ1-4, with D unclear. Trimming stripped 6 bases from V and 6 bases from J, with 11 bases between. The CDR3 totals 13 residues. Germline CDR1 reads MNHNS; CDR2 reads SASEGT. CDR3 bases: TGTGCCAGCAGGACGGACGGATATGAAAAACTGTTTTTT. Its protein is CASRTDGYEKLFF.

The V and J genes are TRBV7-2 and TRBJ2-2; 7 bases align to TRBD1. Germline V gene lookup returns CDR1 SGHTA and CDR2 FQGNSA. With 2 bases clipped from V and 1 base from J, the junction kept 1 base outside the gene matches. The CDR3 covers 15 residues. The CDR3 DNA sequence: TGTGCCAGCAGCTTATGGACAGGGAACACCGGGGAGCTGTTTTTT. Its translation is CASSLWTGNTGELFF.

This clone was observed a single time. The rearrangement links TRBV2 to TRBJ2-2; 8 bases fit TRBD1. The germline V gene encodes CDR1 SNHLY and CDR2 FYNNEI. This CDR3 comprises 14 residues. V was pared by 6 bases and J by 0 bases, with 0 bases of the junction left unmatched. CDR3 bases: TGTGCCAGCAGACAGGGGGCGAACACCGGGGAGCTGTTTTTT. Translating it yields CASRQGANTGELFF.

The chain couples TRBV29-1 to TRBJ1-1, with D possibly being TRBD1 (5 bases). V was pared by 2 bases and J by 10 bases, with 11 bases between. From germline, CDR1 is SQVTM and CDR2 ANQGSEA. This CDR3 contains 11 residues. CDR3 nucleotide sequence: TGCAGCGTTGAACAAGGGAGGGGAGCTTTCTTT. This codes for CSVEQGRGAFF.

By proportion, this clone is medium-sized. The chain is built from TRBV4-2 and TRBJ1-5, with D uncertain. CDR1 and CDR2 from the germline V gene are LGHNA and YNFKEQ. V was trimmed by 6 bases and J by 0 bases, leaving 12 bases between them. CDR3 size: 15 residues. The CDR3 DNA reads TGTGCCAGCAGTTCGAGGCCGTATAGCAATCAGCCCCAGCATTTT. The encoded protein is CASSSRPYSNQPQHF.

V usage is TRBV10-1 and J usage is TRBJ2-7; D unclear. The CDR3 is 14 residues long. The V gene's germline CDR1 is WNHNN and CDR2 SYGVQD (reference sequence). V lost 6 bases and J lost 0, with 12 bases in between. In nucleotides, the CDR3 is TGCGCCAGCAGCCAGGCGGTGAGCTCCTACGAGCAGTACTTC. It codes for CASSQAVSSYEQYF.

The CDR3 here is CASSVASSGANNEQFF. In nucleotides, the CDR3 is TGTGCCAGCAGCGTAGCCTCTAGCGGGGCCAACAATGAGCAGTTCTTC. This chain connects TRBV9 to TRBJ2-1, with 9 bases aligning to TRBD2. J gave up 5 bases and V 0 bases, and 6 bases lay outside the gene matches. The CDR3 consists of 16 residues. The germline CDR1 and CDR2 sequences are SGDLS and YYNGEE. The entire variable domain, with the rest obtained from reference TRBV9 and TRBJ2-1, is as follows: DSGVTQTPKHLITATGQRVTLRCSPRSGDLSVYWYQQSLDQGLQFLIQYYNGEERAKGNILERFSAQQFPDLHSELNLSSLELGDSALYFCASSVASSGANNEQFFGPGTRLTVL.

The CDR3 DNA reads TGTGCCTGGAGTCGCAGTTCACTCTCCTATAATTCACCCCTCCACTTT. Its protein is CAWSRSSLSYNSPLHF. The chain joins TRBV30 to TRBJ1-6; D not certain. The germline V and J ends were trimmed by 2 bases and 0 bases, with 11 bases remaining between them. This CDR3 contains 16 residues. Per the germline V gene, CDR1 is GTSNPN and CDR2 is SVGIG (reference sequence). The complete variable domain, with remaining parts taken from reference TRBV30 and TRBJ1-6, reads SQTIHQWPATLVQPVGSPLSLECTVEGTSNPNLYWYRQAAGRGLQLLFYSVGIGQISSEVPQNLSASRPQDRQFILSSKKLLLSDSGFYLCAWSRSSLSYNSPLHFGNGTRLTVT.

This chain uses TRBV2 with TRBJ2-3; TRBD2 matches at 11 bases. The V gene end was trimmed by 5 bases and the J gene end by 5 bases; junction bases not matched to a gene: 6. Germline assignment: CDR1 SNHLY and CDR2 FYNNEI. The CDR3 consists of 15 residues. CDR3 sequence: CASSPLAGVEDTQYF. CDR3 sequence (DNA): TGTGCCAGCAGTCCACTAGCGGGGGTGGAAGATACGCAGTATTTT.

There are a few counts of this clone. CDR3 sequence: CASSPGPLDNEQFF. The CDR3 nucleotides are TGCGCCAGCAGCCCAGGACCGCTCGACAATGAGCAGTTCTTC. The chain links TRBV5-1 to TRBJ2-1; D not resolved. With 4 bases removed from V and 5 bases from J, the gap between germline ends came to 13 bases. The CDR3 consists of 14 residues. CDR1 and CDR2 (germline): SGHRS, YFSETQ.

The V call is TRBV7-2, the J call TRBJ1-3, with unresolved D. The CDR3 sequence is 17 residues long. Trimming took off 5 bases at V and 0 bases at J, with 17 bases between the two ends. Germline assignment: CDR1 SGHTA and CDR2 FQGNSA. CDR3 sequence: CASSQEGSLLSGNTIYF. CDR3 sequence (DNA): TGTGCCAGCAGCCAAGAAGGGTCCCTACTCTCTGGAAACACCATATATTTT.

V gene TRBV20-1 combines with J gene TRBJ1-2; 7 bases are shared with TRBD1. V was pared by 2 bases and J by 6 bases, with 0 bases of the junction left unmatched. Germline CDR1 DFQATT, CDR2 SNEGSKA (reference sequence). The CDR3 runs 11 residues. The CDR3 coding sequence is TGCAGTGCTAGAACAGGGGATGGCTACACCTTC. Its translation: CSARTGDGYTF.

The DNA for the CDR3 is TGTGCCAGTAGGCGTGACAGGTCCAAGAACACTGAAGCTTTCTTT. Its translation: CASRRDRSKNTEAFF. V usage is TRBV19 and J usage is TRBJ1-1; tentative D call: TRBD1 (6 bases). Per germline, CDR1 LNHDA and CDR2 SQIVND (reference sequence). V shed 6 bases and J shed 1 base, with 15 bases lying between them. CDR3 length equals 15 residues.

The V call is TRBV7-9, the J call TRBJ1-3, with 7 bases aligning to TRBD1. V lost 3 bases, J lost 4 bases, and 3 bases stayed unmatched. Germline lookup yields CDR1 SEHNR and CDR2 FQNEAQ (reference sequence). CDR3 length: 14 residues. CDR3 region: CASSFGTAGNTIYF. CDR3 coding DNA: TGTGCCAGCAGCTTCGGGACAGCCGGAAACACCATATATTTT.

The rearrangement links TRBV29-1 to TRBJ1-5; D not certain. Trimming cost V 4 bases and J 2 bases, with 15 bases left between them. Germline CDR1 reads SQVTM; CDR2 reads ANQGSEA. The CDR3 sequence is 15 residues long. CDR3 loop: CSVADGLLGNQPQHF. CDR3 in DNA: TGCAGCGTTGCTGACGGACTTCTGGGCAATCAGCCCCAGCATTTT. Supplemented by reference TRBV29-1 and TRBJ1-5, the full variable domain reads SAVISQKPSRDICQRGTSLTIQCQVDSQVTMMFWYRQQPGQSLTLIATANQGSEATYESGFVIDKFPISRPNLTFSTLTVSNMSPEDSSIYLCSVADGLLGNQPQHFGDGTRLSIL.

This chain joins TRBV9 and TRBJ1-2; weak D call: TRBD1 (5 bases). CDR1 and CDR2 from the germline V gene are SGDLS and YYNGEE. This CDR3 comprises 16 residues. Trimming cost V 4 bases and J 7 bases, with 23 bases left between them. The CDR3 DNA follows: TGTGCCAGCAGCCCAGCGTGGGACGCCATGACGGGTGGCTACACCTTC. It translates to CASSPAWDAMTGGYTF.

The chain couples TRBV5-4 to TRBJ1-2; a weak D match, TRBD1 (5 bases). CDR3 length: 15 amino acids. Trimming took 3 bases from V and 0 from J, leaving 12 bases between them. The germline V gene encodes CDR1 SGHNT and CDR2 YYREEE (reference sequence). The CDR3 DNA reads TGTGCCAGCAGCTCGGGACTCCTAGCTAACTATGGCTACACCTTC. The encoded protein is CASSSGLLANYGYTF.

This clone occurred once. This rearrangement joins TRBV2 to TRBJ1-5, with D possibly TRBD1 on 5 matching bases. Germline V gene sequence: CDR1 SNHLY, CDR2 FYNNEI. The CDR3 runs 14 residues. The V and J ends lost 5 bases and 9 bases respectively, with 17 bases between them. The CDR3, as DNA: TGTGCCAGCAGTCTCGACAGCGGGGGTCTGCCCCAGCATTTT. Amino acids: CASSLDSGGLPQHF.

This clone was picked up a small number of times. V gene TRBV2 combines with J gene TRBJ2-5; 10 nucleotides agree with TRBD2. This CDR3 is 15 amino acids long. In germline, CDR1 is SNHLY, CDR2 FYNNEI. After removal of 9 bases from V and 4 bases from J, the junction contained 11 bases not matched to a gene. CDR3 in amino acids: CASGRASGGGETQYF. DNA for the CDR3: TGTGCCAGTGGGAGGGCTAGCGGGGGCGGAGAGACCCAGTACTTC.

This clone was counted a single time. The genes are TRBV10-3 and TRBJ2-5; D is ambiguous. The germline gives CDR1 ENHRY, CDR2 SYGVKD. This CDR3 comprises 12 residues. Trimming stripped 8 bases from V and 1 base from J, with 8 bases between. CDR3 protein: CAIGLPQETQYF. CDR3 in DNA: TGTGCCATCGGCCTCCCCCAAGAGACCCAGTACTTC.

The CDR3 loop reads CASSFFLAVTDTQYF. The CDR3 nucleotides read TGTGCCAGCAGCTTCTTCTTAGCGGTCACAGATACGCAGTATTTT. The chain employs TRBV7-8 and TRBJ2-3, with D possibly being TRBD2 (6 bases). The V and J ends lost 3 bases and 2 bases respectively, with 12 bases between them. Germline-derived CDR1 and CDR2 are SGHVS and FQNEAQ. CDR3 length: 15 residues. Using reference TRBV7-8 and TRBJ2-3 for the parts outside the CDR3, the full variable domain is GAGVSQSPRYKVAKRGQDVALRCDPISGHVSLFWYQQALGQGPEFLTYFQNEAQLDKSGLPSDRFFAERPEGSVSTLKIQRTQQEDSAVYLCASSFFLAVTDTQYFGPGTRLTVL.

The chain employs TRBV7-6 and TRBJ2-2, with TRBD1 matching 7 bases. V dropped 3 bases and J dropped 1; count of bases not matched to a gene: 8. CDR1 is SGHVS and CDR2 is FNYEAQ in the germline V gene. CDR3 length: 17 amino acids. CDR3 sequence: CASSFRQGTMNTGELFF. CDR3 in DNA: TGTGCCAGCAGCTTCCGACAGGGAACAATGAACACCGGGGAGCTGTTTTTT.

This clone was seen a few times. The CDR3 nucleotides are TGTGCCAGCTCACCAGCAAATGCCAATCAGCCCCAGCATTTT. Its translation: CASSPANANQPQHF. This chain uses TRBV18 with TRBJ1-5; D remains ambiguous. Germline lookup yields CDR1 KGHSH and CDR2 LQKENI. Between the trimmed V and J ends, which lost 2 bases and 3 bases, there was a span of 8 bases. The CDR3 has 14 amino acids.

This chain joins TRBV13 and TRBJ1-2, with D hard to call. Germline V CDR1 and CDR2: PRHDT, FYEKMQ (reference sequence). The CDR3 covers 17 residues. The ends were cut back, 2 bases at V and 4 bases at J, with 20 bases in the middle. The CDR3 DNA follows: TGTGCCAGCAGCTTAATAAGTCCCTCGAACAGTCTCTATGGCTACACCTTC. Translation gives CASSLISPSNSLYGYTF.

The V and J genes are TRBV6-5 and TRBJ1-2; D perhaps matches TRBD1 (6 bases). The CDR3 sequence is 15 residues long. The ends were cut back, 6 bases at V and 1 base at J, with 15 bases in the middle. Germline V gene sequence: CDR1 MNHEY, CDR2 SVGAGI. This CDR3 reads CASRLNRDFNYGYTF. DNA for the CDR3: TGTGCCAGCAGATTGAACAGGGACTTTAACTATGGCTACACCTTC.

The rearrangement uses TRBV10-2 and TRBJ1-2, with D unresolved. This CDR3 region has 13 residues. CDR1 and CDR2 (germline): WSHSY, SAAADI. V shed 3 bases and J shed 6 bases, with 11 bases lying between them. The CDR3 bases are TGCGCCAGCAGTGATATCGGTAGTGATGGCTACACCTTC. Protein sequence: CASSDIGSDGYTF.